This TCR beta chain was observed in a study of blood T cell repertoires in COVID-19. Across the study: The cDNA or gDNA used as material had been derived from T cells, B-cell-depleted T cells, or PBMCs.

Clones were sequenced by immunoSEQ multiplex PCR, and TCRdb holds only the in-frame ones, with some missing. The table has tens of thousands of clones, just over 90% seen once. Trimming took 0 bases from V and 4 from J, leaving 11 bases between them. CDR3 size: 15 residues. The germline CDR1 and CDR2 sequences are SGHRS and YFSETQ. The sample taken for sequencing was peripheral blood. This chain uses TRBV5-1 with TRBJ1-3, with TRBD1 as a possible D gene (5 bases). The clonotype comes from a man between 70 and 80 years old with acute or convalescent COVID-19. CDR3 sequence: CASSLDGGYGNTIYF. The CDR3 nucleotides are TGCGCCAGCAGCTTGGACGGGGGTTACGGAAACACCATATATTTT.